A selection of T cell receptor beta chains follows, all from one sample in a study of OX40 agonist ivuxolimab in advanced cancers. Assay used: immunoSEQ multiplex PCR; TCRdb lists only in-frame clones, some missing. The sample consists of approximately 90,000 clones, roughly nine tenths of them appearing once. The source was CD4+ or CD8+ T cells sorted from blood, collected in a trial of the OX40 agonist ivuxolimab. The receptors shown here come from an adult with an advanced solid tumor such as melanoma, head and neck, liver or kidney cancer. CDR3s include the opening cysteine and the closing phenylalanine or tryptophan. The D gene is left open where the match is weak. Clone size is given for some rows only: seen once, a few or many times, or a class if the clone is expanded.

>14|TRBJ1-4|.|once|TRBV7-2
CASSSDSGNEKLFF
TGTGCCAGCAGCTCCGACAGCGGGAATGAAAAACTGTTTTTT
>14|TRBJ2-7|.|.|TRBV11-1
CASTPTGTTGEQYF
TGTGCCAGCACCCCAACAGGGACTACGGGCGAGCAGTACTTC
>13|TRBJ2-2|.|once|TRBV7-3
CASSLTMAGELFF
TGTGCCAGCAGCTTAACAATGGCCGGGGAGCTGTTTTTT
>15|TRBJ1-3|.|.|TRBV19
CASSIGRVPGNTIYF
TGTGCCAGTAGTATTGGCAGGGTCCCTGGAAACACCATATATTTT
>13|TRBJ1-6|.|.|TRBV30
CAWSVVDSSPLHF
TGTGCCTGGAGTGTGGTGGACAGTTCACCCCTCCACTTT
>13|TRBJ1-1|.|.|TRBV2
CASNTEKNTEAFF
TGTGCCAGCAACACAGAAAAGAACACTGAAGCTTTCTTT
>13|TRBJ2-7|.|.|TRBV29-1
CSVVASGHMEQYF
TGCAGCGTTGTGGCCAGCGGTCACATGGAGCAGTACTTC
>14|TRBJ2-7|TRBD2|.|TRBV6-6
CASRGTSGTDEQYF
TGTGCCAGCAGGGGGACTAGCGGGACAGACGAGCAGTACTTC
>15|TRBJ2-5|TRBD2|.|TRBV7-9
CASSSSGRPPETQYF
TGTGCCAGCAGCTCCAGCGGGAGGCCCCCAGAGACCCAGTACTTC
>12|TRBJ2-3|.|.|TRBV13
CASSTYTDTQYF
TGTGCCAGCAGCACCTACACAGATACGCAGTATTTT
>15|TRBJ1-1|.|.|TRBV6-6
CASTSSGSMNTEAFF
TGTGCCAGCACCTCATCGGGGAGCATGAACACTGAAGCTTTCTTT
>14|TRBJ1-1|.|once|TRBV7-8
CASSEFSEATEAFF
TGTGCCAGCAGCGAATTTTCGGAGGCAACTGAAGCTTTCTTT
>14|TRBJ1-6|TRBD1|.|TRBV2
CASIPRQGGSPLHF
TGTGCCAGCATTCCAAGACAGGGTGGGTCACCCCTCCACTTT
>14|TRBJ2-3|.|.|TRBV28
CASIPPGGTDTQYF
TGTGCCAGCATCCCTCCGGGAGGCACAGATACGCAGTATTTT
>13|TRBJ1-1|.|.|TRBV30
CAWSGGGGTEAFF
TGTGCCTGGAGTGGAGGTGGGGGCACTGAAGCTTTCTTT
>15|TRBJ1-3|.|few|TRBV19
CASSLQGGPGNTIYF
TGTGCCAGTAGTCTCCAGGGAGGGCCTGGAAACACCATATATTTT
>14|TRBJ1-5|.|.|TRBV18
CASSRGEENQPQHF
TGTGCCAGCTCACGAGGGGAGGAAAATCAGCCCCAGCATTTT
>14|TRBJ1-1|.|.|TRBV4-3
CASSQDSGNTEAFF
TGCGCCAGCAGCCAAGATAGTGGGAACACTGAAGCTTTCTTT
>12|TRBJ2-7|.|.|TRBV25-1
CASSPQSYEQYF
TGTGCCAGCAGTCCTCAGAGCTACGAGCAGTACTTC
>13|TRBJ2-1|TRBD1|.|TRBV10-2
CASSRQGWNEQFF
TGCGCCAGCAGTCGACAGGGGTGGAATGAGCAGTTCTTC
>14|TRBJ1-1|.|.|TRBV5-1
CASSLVGGNTEAFF
TGCGCCAGCAGCTTGGTCGGGGGGAACACTGAAGCTTTCTTT
>14|TRBJ2-2|TRBD2|.|TRBV9
CASSSGTSSGELFF
TGTGCCAGCAGCTCCGGGACTAGCTCCGGGGAGCTGTTTTTT
>20|TRBJ2-3|TRBD2|.|TRBV9
CASSSRRGASGRFSSDTQYF
TGTGCCAGCAGCTCCCGGAGGGGGGCTAGCGGGAGGTTTTCTTCCGATACGCAGTATTTT
>11|TRBJ2-7|.|few|TRBV5-1
CASSLRGEQYF
TGCGCCAGCAGCTTAAGGGGCGAGCAGTACTTC
>11|TRBJ2-1|.|.|TRBV29-1
CSVERNDEQFF
TGCAGCGTTGAAAGAAACGATGAGCAGTTCTTC
>14|TRBJ2-7|.|.|TRBV5-4
CASSSALSSYEQYF
TGTGCCAGCAGCTCAGCCCTTAGCTCCTACGAGCAGTACTTC
>15|TRBJ2-1|TRBD2|.|TRBV10-1
CASRGLAGGPNEQFF
TGCGCCAGCAGGGGACTAGCGGGAGGTCCAAATGAGCAGTTCTTC
>17|TRBJ1-3|TRBD1|.|TRBV7-2
CASTTRGQGAAGNTIYF
TGTGCCAGCACCACCCGGGGACAGGGAGCTGCTGGAAACACCATATATTTT
>12|TRBJ2-7|.|.|TRBV11-2
CASSRQGWEQYF
TGTGCCAGCAGCCGCCAGGGTTGGGAGCAGTACTTC
>15|TRBJ1-1|TRBD1|.|TRBV5-4
CASSDIQGTNTEAFF
TGTGCCAGCAGCGATATACAGGGGACGAACACTGAAGCTTTCTTT
>11|TRBJ1-1|.|.|TRBV20-1
CSAGRPAEAFF
TGCAGTGCTGGACGACCGGCAGAGGCTTTCTTT
>19|TRBJ2-3|.|.|TRBV12-1
CASSFRSRTSGRFSDTQYF
TGTGCCAGCAGCTTTAGGAGCCGGACTAGCGGGAGGTTCTCAGATACGCAGTATTTT
>14|TRBJ1-2|TRBD1|.|TRBV27
CASSSGQTDYGYTF
TGTGCCAGCAGTTCGGGACAGACGGACTATGGCTACACCTTC
>14|TRBJ2-2|.|.|TRBV11-3
CASSHDTNTGELFF
TGTGCCAGCAGCCACGATACTAACACCGGGGAGCTGTTTTTT
>16|TRBJ1-6|TRBD1|.|TRBV5-6
CASSAAGGLYNSPLHF
TGTGCCAGCAGCGCAGCAGGGGGACTCTATAATTCACCCCTCCACTTT
>18|TRBJ2-1|.|.|TRBV15
CATSRRLGRGQVYNEQFF
TGTGCCACCAGCAGAAGACTCGGACGGGGGCAGGTGTACAATGAGCAGTTCTTC
>16|TRBJ2-7|TRBD2|.|TRBV15
CATSRGLADTAYEQYF
TGTGCCACCAGCAGAGGACTAGCGGATACAGCCTACGAGCAGTACTTC